This T cell receptor (beta chain) is drawn from a study of identical twins. Notes on the study in general: The study based its conclusions on cross-sectional statistical analysis and did not follow the same donors. The study found weaker excess twin sharing in beta out-of-frame sequences.

Template switching introduced a universal primer site, and the cDNA bore unique molecular identifiers. TCRdb re-analysed the 5' RACE reads in MiXCR, keeping a single row per CDR3 protein. The sample lists roughly 490,000 distinct CDR3 sequences, over 11% occurring once. On this clonotype: Its antigen is as yet unknown.

The data were also submitted as part of a second study, on yellow fever vaccine responses in identical twins.

The TCR comes from a woman between 18 and 29 years old in good health. Material for sequencing was CD4+ T cells sorted from blood.

CDR3 region: CASSLVTVTGELFF. The CDR3 DNA reads as TGTGCCAGCAGTTTAGTTACTGTTACCGGGGAGCTGTTTTTT. The J gene is TRBJ2-2, the V gene TRBV12-3 or TRBV12-4; no definite D call. The CDR3 covers 14 residues. With 1 base removed from V and 5 bases from J, the gap between germline ends came to 8 bases.